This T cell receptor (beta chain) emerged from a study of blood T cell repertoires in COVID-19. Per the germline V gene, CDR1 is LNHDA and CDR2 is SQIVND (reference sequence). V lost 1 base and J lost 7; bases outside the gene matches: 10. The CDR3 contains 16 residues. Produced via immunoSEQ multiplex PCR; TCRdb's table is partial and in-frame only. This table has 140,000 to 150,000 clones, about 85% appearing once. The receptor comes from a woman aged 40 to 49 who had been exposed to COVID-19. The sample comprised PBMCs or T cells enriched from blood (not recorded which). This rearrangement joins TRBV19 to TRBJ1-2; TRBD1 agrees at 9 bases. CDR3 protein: CASSIGPETQGAGYTF. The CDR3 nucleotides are TGTGCCAGTAGTATAGGACCAGAGACACAGGGGGCTGGCTACACCTTC.